The source of this TCR beta chain is a study of shared clonotypes between healthy human individuals. Whole-study findings and limits: The four-donor shared clonotypes exceeded non-shared clonotypes in generation probability, with non-shared ones scoring lower. Among donors, clonotype sharing was expected to be affected by sequencing depth. Inspection by rarefaction showed sorted-subset sequencing to be incomplete despite large depth.

The data were produced by immunoSEQ multiplex PCR, yet TCRdb's version contains in-frame clones alone and is incomplete. There are 2,500,000 or so clones in the sample; approximately 92% occur only once, and around 0.14% lies in the top ten. V lost 4 bases and J lost 4, with 18 bases in between. This CDR3 is 15 amino acids long. Germline V gene lookup returns CDR1 SGHDT and CDR2 YYEEEE. On this clone itself: The antigen remains unidentified.

The V call is TRBV5-6, the J call TRBJ2-7; D unresolved. The material sequenced was naive CD4+ T cells sorted from blood. Subset indicated: CD45RA+ positively selected. The TCR sequence derives from a man between 18 and 35 years old in good health. CDR3 DNA: TGTGCCAGCAGCCCGCCCCGGCCCCCCCGGTACGAGCAGTACTTC. Its protein product is CASSPPRPPRYEQYF.